This TCR beta chain was documented in a study of OX40 agonist ivuxolimab in advanced cancers. In the study overall: Ivuxolimab was an agonistic, fully human IgG2 monoclonal antibody directed against OX40 (CD134), a costimulatory receptor. Intravenous ivuxolimab was administered to patients every 2 weeks at six dose levels: 0.01, 0.1, 0.3, 1.5, 3 and 10 mg/kg. Of the roughly 52 dose-escalation patients, hepatocellular carcinoma was present in about 20, melanoma in approximately 15, renal cell carcinoma in 9 and head and neck cancer in 9. The dose-escalation cohort was roughly 87% male with a mean age of about 65 years, ranging from roughly 20 to 85. Patients were allowed to have had prior anti-PD-1, anti-PD-L1 or anti-CTLA-4 therapy, and 40% of the dose-escalation patients had previously received checkpoint inhibitors. Three dose-escalation patients achieved partial responses, one with hepatocellular carcinoma and two with cutaneous melanoma. Peripheral TCRbeta sequencing aimed to test whether ivuxolimab altered TCR sequence diversity and caused clonal T-cell expansion. The paper reports the monotherapy dose-escalation portion (N of about 50 patients) of the phase I ivuxolimab trial.

The CDR3 measures 15 amino acids from cysteine to phenylalanine. CDR3 DNA only is kept here, 45 bases in frame from base 1. From V the trimming removes 4 bases and from J it removes 6 bases, while the gene matches leave 10 bases of the junction unaccounted for. In the germline V gene, CDR1 corresponds to MDHEN and CDR2 to SYDVKM. Note on this clone: Its antigen specificity is not known. One base away there is no much larger clone; base qualities are not given.

The trial excluded patients who had a history of autoimmune disease or who were on systemic immunosuppression. Peripheral blood for TCR sequencing was collected from all dose cohorts at baseline, on cycle 4 day 1, and on cycle 7 day 1. The samples were drawn from a first-in-human, open-label, multicenter phase I dose-escalation trial of ivuxolimab. Adults with locally advanced or metastatic melanoma, renal cell carcinoma, hepatocellular carcinoma or head and neck squamous cell carcinoma were enrolled in the trial. Before TCR sequencing, CD4+ and CD8+ T cells were separately sorted from peripheral blood. Genomic DNA was extracted from sorted cells for sequencing of the TCRbeta CDR3 region. The immunoSEQ Assay was used to sequence the TCRbeta CDR3 regions. The source is immuneACCESS, and TCRdb retained only in-frame sequences with V and J called. Part of the clones is not carried over; for the studies checked, unresolved V genes explain less than half of this, and the remainder is unexplained. The sample yields roughly 38,000 clones; around four fifths were counted once. 2.5% to 3% of the sample is held by the ten biggest clonotypes.

Paper-wide results and their limitations: Antigen specificity was not determined for the clonally expanded peripheral T cells. In the 0.1-3.0 mg/kg groups, partial responders were among the patients with the lowest normalized peripheral clonal expansion, particularly in CD8+ T cells. After ivuxolimab, CD8+ T cells had more expanded clones than CD4+ T cells on average. Low levels of normalized T-cell clonal expansion were also seen in some patients who did not respond. Clonal expansion of both CD4+ and CD8+ blood T cells was observed from baseline to week 6 at doses 0.1 to 3.0 mg/kg.

The sequenced sample was CD4+ or CD8+ T cells sorted from blood, obtained in a trial of the OX40 agonist ivuxolimab. In this chain, TRBV28 is recombined with TRBJ2-7, and TRBD1 aligns with 9 junction nucleotides. The sequence came from an adult with an advanced solid tumor such as melanoma, head and neck, liver or kidney cancer. The CDR3 protein: CASSSSGTGFSEQYF. The sequenced DNA is TGTGCCAGCAGTTCGTCCGGGACAGGGTTTTCCGAGCAGTACTTC.